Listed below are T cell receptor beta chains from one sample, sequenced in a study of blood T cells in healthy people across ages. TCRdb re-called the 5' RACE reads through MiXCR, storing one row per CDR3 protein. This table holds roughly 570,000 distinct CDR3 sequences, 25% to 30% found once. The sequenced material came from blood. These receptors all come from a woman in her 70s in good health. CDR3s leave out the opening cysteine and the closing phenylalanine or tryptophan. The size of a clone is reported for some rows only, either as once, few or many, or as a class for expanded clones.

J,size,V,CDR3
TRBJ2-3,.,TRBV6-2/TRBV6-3,ASSYSPGVSTDTQY
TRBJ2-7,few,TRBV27,ASSFYREGAYEQY
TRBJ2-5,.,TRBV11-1,ASSLSGEWETQY
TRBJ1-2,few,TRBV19,ASSYGRDYGYT
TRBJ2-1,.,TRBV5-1,ASSLLGVNEQF
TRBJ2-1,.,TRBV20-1,RDRGVHEQF
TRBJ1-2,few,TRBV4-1,ASSQGRGANYGYT
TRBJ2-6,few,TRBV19,ASKGPLSGANVLT
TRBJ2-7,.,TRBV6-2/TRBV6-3,ASSYWTGKSSYEQY
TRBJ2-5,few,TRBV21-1,ASSKAGLTETQY
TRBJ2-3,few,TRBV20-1,SAPSGRDTQY
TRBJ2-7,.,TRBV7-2,ASSLVIGAYEQY
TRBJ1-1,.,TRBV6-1,ASSPVSAGGGLATEAF
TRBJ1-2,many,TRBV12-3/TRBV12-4,ASSLGDGYT
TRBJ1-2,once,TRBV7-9,ASSRPTGEGYT
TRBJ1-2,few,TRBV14,ASSPGQGSSPGYGYT
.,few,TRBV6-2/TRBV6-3,AVKPRGPDYEQY
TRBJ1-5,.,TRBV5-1,ASSLGFGGSNQPQH
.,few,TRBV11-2,ASSLTGTSTYEQY
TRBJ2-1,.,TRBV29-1,SVGGGSYNEQF
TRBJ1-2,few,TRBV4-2,ASSQVGQGADGYT
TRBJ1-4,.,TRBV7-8,ASSLQGAEEKLF